This T cell receptor beta chain was found in a study of shared clonotypes between healthy human individuals. The study's findings and limits: Lower generation probabilities were found for non-shared clonotypes than for those shared by all four donors. Specimens sampled were limited to blood, with tissue repertoires likely differing.

Here immunoSEQ multiplex PCR was the method, and the copy in TCRdb shows in-frame clones only, minus some. This table holds 600,000 to 750,000 clones, about 78% found once. Comments on this clone: Its antigen is undetermined.

Sequences were obtained from memory CD4+ T cells sorted from blood. Subset described: CD45RA-negative fraction. The TCR comes from a woman under 40 in good health.

The CDR3 here is CASSLGGITYEQYF. The CDR3, as DNA: TGCGCCAGCAGCTTGGGCGGTATAACCTACGAGCAGTACTTC. The chain employs TRBV5-1 and TRBJ2-7, with D unresolved. CDR3 size: 14 residues. CDR1 is SGHRS and CDR2 is YFSETQ in the germline V gene. Trimming pared 0 bases from V and 2 bases from J, leaving 9 bases between.